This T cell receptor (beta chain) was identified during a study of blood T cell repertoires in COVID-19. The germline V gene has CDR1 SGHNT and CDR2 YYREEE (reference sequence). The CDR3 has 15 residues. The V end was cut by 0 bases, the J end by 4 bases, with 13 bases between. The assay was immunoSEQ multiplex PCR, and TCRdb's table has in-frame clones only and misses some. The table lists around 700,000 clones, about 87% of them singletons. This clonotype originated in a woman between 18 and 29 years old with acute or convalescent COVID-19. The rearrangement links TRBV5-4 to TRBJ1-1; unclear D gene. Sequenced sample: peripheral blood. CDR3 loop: CASSLGGEAVTEAFF. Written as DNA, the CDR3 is TGTGCCAGCAGCTTGGGCGGGGAGGCGGTCACTGAAGCTTTCTTT.